These 19 T cell receptor beta chains came from one sample sequenced in a study of T cell clonotyping in hematopoietic cell transplantation. The time point here: recipient sample about 28 days before transplant, after cytoreduction. Using immunoSEQ multiplex PCR, the repertoire was profiled, and TCRdb retains in-frame clones only, with some absent. The sample includes 45,000 to 60,000 clones, 80% to 90% of them seen just once. This specimen was peripheral blood mononuclear cells, taken before stem cell transplant. These receptors came from a man aged 55 to 70 with biphenotypic leukemia. Some clones in this sample may be carry-over from other donors' samples.

This clone came up once. The rearrangement joins TRBV20-1 to TRBJ1-2, with D unclear. Trimming stripped 4 bases from V and 7 bases from J, with 7 bases between. The CDR3 covers 10 residues. CDR1 and CDR2 from the germline V gene are DFQATT and SNEGSKA (reference sequence). The chain's CDR3 is CSATPGGYTF. Written as DNA, the CDR3 is TGCAGTGCTACTCCAGGTGGCTACACCTTC.

The V call is TRBV27, the J call TRBJ2-6; 7 nucleotides line up with TRBD1. V shed 5 bases and J 3 bases; nucleotides not matched to a gene: 10. CDR1 MNHEY and CDR2 SMNVEV come from the germline V gene (reference sequence). This CDR3 has 17 residues. CDR3: CASSPGEGAGGANVLTF. The CDR3 nucleotides are TGTGCCAGCAGTCCGGGCGAGGGGGCAGGTGGGGCCAACGTCCTGACTTTC.

The V and J genes are TRBV7-2 and TRBJ2-3; TRBD2 matches 11 bases. Germline V lookup: CDR1 SGHTA, CDR2 FQGNSA. Trimming at V came to 5 bases and at J to 4 bases, leaving 5 bases not matched to a gene. The CDR3 has 15 residues. The CDR3 DNA is TGTGCCAGCAGCCTATCACTAGCGGGAGCAGATACGCAGTATTTT. Amino acids: CASSLSLAGADTQYF.

The chain employs TRBV2 and TRBJ2-7; TRBD2 matches at 11 bases. Trimming at V came to 4 bases and at J to 0 bases, leaving 5 bases not matched to a gene. CDR3 length: 16 residues. Germline V gene data show CDR1 as SNHLY and CDR2 as FYNNEI. CDR3 DNA sequence: TGTGCCAGCAGTGGGAGGACTAGCGGGCCCTCCTACGAGCAGTACTTC. It specifies CASSGRTSGPSYEQYF.

The chain uses TRBV5-1 and TRBJ1-4; D might be TRBD1 (5 bases). V lost 2 bases, J lost 0 bases, and 8 bases lay in between. The CDR3 runs to 15 residues. Germline V CDR1 and CDR2: SGHRS, YFSETQ. The CDR3 DNA reads TGCGCCAGCAGCTTCCAGGGCCCAACTAATGAAAAACTGTTTTTT. Protein sequence: CASSFQGPTNEKLFF.

The genes are TRBV30 and TRBJ1-4; 7 bases match TRBD1. CDR3 length: 14 amino acids. The trim removed 3 bases at V and 4 bases at J, leaving 5 bases unmatched. Germline-derived CDR1 and CDR2 are GTSNPN and SVGIG (reference sequence). CDR3 residues: CAWRKGQLNEKLFF. For the CDR3, the DNA is TGTGCCTGGAGAAAGGGACAGCTTAATGAAAAACTGTTTTTT.

The V call is TRBV5-1, the J call TRBJ2-3, with TRBD2 identical over 8 bases. This CDR3 spans 15 amino acids. V shed 4 bases, J shed 5 bases, and the junction held 9 bases outside the gene matches. Germline loops: CDR1 SGHRS, CDR2 YFSETQ. The CDR3 sequence: CASSPGAGAVDTQYF. CDR3 DNA: TGCGCCAGCAGCCCGGGAGCGGGAGCGGTAGATACGCAGTATTTT.

This clone appeared once. This rearrangement joins TRBV7-2 to TRBJ2-7; the D gene is possibly TRBD2 (5 bases). In germline, CDR1 is SGHTA, CDR2 FQGNSA. The CDR3 is made up of 16 amino acids. V lost 0 bases and J 6 bases, leaving 18 bases between the germline ends. DNA for the CDR3: TGTGCCAGCAGCTTAGCCGGAGGAGCCGAGGTGGGCGAGCAGTACTTC. This gives the protein CASSLAGGAEVGEQYF.

The rearrangement links TRBV11-2 to TRBJ2-1; 10 bases are a match to TRBD2. The ends lost 4 bases at V and 8 bases at J; junction bases unmatched: 5. CDR1 SGHAT and CDR2 FQNNGV come from the germline V gene. The CDR3 is made up of 14 amino acids. This CDR3 is CASSSSGSVHEQFF. The CDR3 coding sequence is TGTGCCAGCAGCTCTAGCGGGAGTGTCCATGAGCAGTTCTTC.

The chain recombines TRBV2 with TRBJ2-7, with a possible D match to TRBD1 (5 bases). Trimming removed 7 bases from V and 3 bases from J, with 13 bases in between. CDR1 SNHLY and CDR2 FYNNEI come from the germline V gene. CDR3 length: 13 residues. The CDR3 here is CASTGQRSYEQYF. Here the CDR3 DNA reads TGTGCCAGCACCGGACAACGAAGCTACGAGCAGTACTTC.

This clone was seen just once. The chain uses TRBV10-1 and TRBJ2-3, with TRBD1 matching over 9 bases. CDR3 length: 13 amino acids. V trimming: 8 bases; J trimming: 4 bases; junction bases outside the gene matches: 4. The V gene's germline CDR1 is WNHNN and CDR2 SYGVQD (reference sequence). CDR3 residues: CASARQGADTQYF. DNA for the CDR3: TGCGCCAGCGCTAGACAGGGGGCAGATACGCAGTATTTT.

This rearrangement joins TRBV6-6 to TRBJ1-2, with 8 bases identical to TRBD1. V was pared by 5 bases and J by 8 bases, with 13 bases of the junction left unmatched. The CDR3 is made up of 15 amino acids. Germline CDR1 is MNHNY and CDR2 is SVGAGI (reference sequence). This CDR3 reads CASSGTQDRAIGYTF. For the CDR3, the DNA is TGTGCCAGCAGTGGCACCCAGGACAGGGCTATAGGCTACACCTTC.

The chain has TRBV6-4 and TRBJ2-1; 8 positions agree with TRBD2. Germline CDR1 and CDR2: MRHNA and SNTAGT. The CDR3 has 15 amino acids. J was trimmed by 9 bases and V by 6 bases; bases with no gene match: 13. CDR3 coding DNA: TGTGCCAGCAGCCAGACGAGCGGGAGTAACAGTGAGCAGTTCTTC. Amino acids: CASSQTSGSNSEQFF.

This chain uses TRBV2 with TRBJ2-7; D is possibly TRBD1 (7 bases). V was cut by 4 bases and J by 6 bases, with 16 bases left in between. The germline gives CDR1 SNHLY, CDR2 FYNNEI. The CDR3 totals 14 residues. The CDR3, as DNA: TGTGCCAGCAGTGGCCCCCTGCGGGACAGCGAGCAGTACTTC. Translated, it gives CASSGPLRDSEQYF.

The chain is built from TRBV5-1 and TRBJ2-5; 7 bases map to TRBD1. The germline CDR1 and CDR2 sequences are SGHRS and YFSETQ. V trimming: 0 bases; J trimming: 5 bases; junction bases outside the gene matches: 4. This CDR3 is built from 14 residues. The CDR3 DNA reads TGCGCCAGCAGCTTGGCGGGACAGCCGGAGACCCAGTACTTC. Residues: CASSLAGQPETQYF.

The V and J genes are TRBV25-1 and TRBJ2-7; D is unclear. This CDR3 contains 11 residues. Germline loops: CDR1 MGHDK, CDR2 SYGVNS. The V gene lost 2 bases and the J gene lost 3 bases, with 2 bases spanning the gap. The CDR3 coding sequence is TGTGCCAGCAGTGAAGACTACGAGCAGTACTTC. As protein: CASSEDYEQYF.

The chain combines TRBV7-9 with TRBJ1-2; possible D gene TRBD1, 5 bases. V lost 1 base and J lost 6, with 18 bases in between. The germline CDR1 and CDR2 sequences are SEHNR and FQNEAQ (reference sequence). The CDR3 is 16 residues long. The CDR3 DNA sequence: TGTGCCAGCAGCTTAGAGGCATTTGGCAGGGAACATGGCTACACCTTC. Protein: CASSLEAFGREHGYTF. Full variable domain (remainder filled in from reference TRBV7-9 and TRBJ1-2): DTGVSQNPRHKITKRGQNVTFRCDPISEHNRLYWYRQTLGQGPEFLTYFQNEAQLEKSRLLSDRFSAERPKGSFSTLEIQRTEQGDSAMYLCASSLEAFGREHGYTFGSGTRLTVV.

The chain combines TRBV28 with TRBJ1-1; D not certain. This CDR3 has 12 residues. Germline V gene lookup returns CDR1 MDHEN and CDR2 SYDVKM. The V gene lost 4 bases and the J gene lost 2 bases, with 5 bases spanning the gap. Here the CDR3 reads CASSSSNTEAFF. CDR3 sequence (DNA): TGTGCCAGCAGTTCCTCTAACACTGAAGCTTTCTTT.

The chain has TRBV6-1 and TRBJ2-7, with D possibly TRBD1 on 6 matching bases. Trimming cost V 4 bases and J 0 bases, with 13 bases left between them. The germline gives CDR1 MNHNS, CDR2 SASEGT. The CDR3 is made up of 15 amino acids. CDR3: CASSAPRGYSYEQYF. The CDR3 nucleotides are TGTGCCAGCAGTGCCCCGAGGGGGTACTCCTACGAGCAGTACTTC.